This T cell receptor (beta chain) derives from a study of beta chain features in type 1 diabetes. Study-wide points: When Type 1 diabetes patients were examined, their TCRB CDR3s proved moderately but significantly shorter in all four CD4+ subsets. An over-representation of cells with high TCR expression could result from cDNA sequencing. Shorter templates may be favored by PCR, equally so in patients and controls. In type 1 diabetes patients, VDJ junctions had fewer insertions; deletions at these junctions were more frequent. Comparison showed that naive, central memory and Treg TCRB repertoires appeared more similar among patients than among healthy donors.

Every isolated RNA sample was fully reverse transcribed, so sequencing captured expressed TCRB transcripts. Sequencing was performed with immunoSEQ multiplex PCR; in TCRdb, only in-frame clones are kept and a portion is missing. Among over 150,000 clones listed, around 8% were seen once. This clone came up a few times. Antigen: not known. One end of the junction varies from germline; a read error may be responsible. Input material: central memory CD4+ T cells from blood. This TCR was sampled from a woman aged 40 to 50 with type 1 diabetes.

CDR3 in amino acids: CASSLEQGEKLFF. CDR3 DNA sequence: TGTGCTAGCAGCTTAGAGCAGGGAGAAAAACTGTTTTTT. This rearrangement joins TRBV7-7 to TRBJ1-4; D may be TRBD1 (5 bases). CDR1 SSHAT and CDR2 FNYEAQ come from the germline V gene (reference sequence). The CDR3 contains 13 residues.